Included here is one T cell receptor (beta chain) sequence, with context. The V segment lost 7 bases and the J segment 10 bases; nucleotides outside the gene matches: 8. Germline values: CDR1 SNHLY, CDR2 FYNNEI. This CDR3 is built from 12 residues. The method was immunoSEQ multiplex PCR; TCRdb's version includes in-frame clones alone and lacks a portion of them. The data show approximately 120,000 clones, approximately 80% seen once. The data originate from a study of blood T cell repertoires in COVID-19. At the level of the study: Samples taken during acute and convalescent COVID-19 were collected in the United States, Italy and Spain. T cells, B-cell-depleted T cells, or PBMCs supplied cDNA or gDNA.

The origin of this receptor is a man aged 60-69 years with acute or convalescent COVID-19. The chain employs TRBV2 and TRBJ2-7; 9 nucleotides agree with TRBD1. Specimen: peripheral blood. CDR3 protein: CASTADRGGQYF. The CDR3 DNA follows: TGTGCCAGCACTGCGGACAGGGGAGGTCAGTACTTC.